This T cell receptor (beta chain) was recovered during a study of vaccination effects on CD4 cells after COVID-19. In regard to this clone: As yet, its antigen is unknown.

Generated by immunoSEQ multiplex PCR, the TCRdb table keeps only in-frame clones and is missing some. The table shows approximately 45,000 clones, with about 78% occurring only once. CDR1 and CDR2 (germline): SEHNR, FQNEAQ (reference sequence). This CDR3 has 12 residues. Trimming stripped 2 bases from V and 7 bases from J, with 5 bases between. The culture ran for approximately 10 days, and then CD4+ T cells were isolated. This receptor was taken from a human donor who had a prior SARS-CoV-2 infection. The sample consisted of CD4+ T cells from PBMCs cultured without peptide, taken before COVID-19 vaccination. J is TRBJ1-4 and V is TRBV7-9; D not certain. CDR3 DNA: TGTGCCAGCAGCTTATATCTTGAAAAACTGTTTTTT. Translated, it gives CASSLYLEKLFF. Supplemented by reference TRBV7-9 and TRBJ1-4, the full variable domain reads DTGVSQNPRHKITKRGQNVTFRCDPISEHNRLYWYRQTLGQGPEFLTYFQNEAQLEKSRLLSDRFSAERPKGSFSTLEIQRTEQGDSAMYLCASSLYLEKLFFGSGTQLSVL.